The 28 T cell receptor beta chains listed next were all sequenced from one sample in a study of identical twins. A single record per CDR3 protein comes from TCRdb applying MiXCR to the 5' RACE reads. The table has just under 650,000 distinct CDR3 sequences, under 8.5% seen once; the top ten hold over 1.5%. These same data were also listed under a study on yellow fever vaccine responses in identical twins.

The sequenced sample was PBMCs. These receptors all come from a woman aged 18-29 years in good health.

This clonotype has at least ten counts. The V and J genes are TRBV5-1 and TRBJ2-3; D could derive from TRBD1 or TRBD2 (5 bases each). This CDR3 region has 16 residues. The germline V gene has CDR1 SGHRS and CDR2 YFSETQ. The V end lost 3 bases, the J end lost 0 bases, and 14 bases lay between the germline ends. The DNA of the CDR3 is TGCGCCAGCAGCTCAAGGGACGTCAGTAGCACAGATACGCAGTATTTT. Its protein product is CASSSRDVSSTDTQYF.

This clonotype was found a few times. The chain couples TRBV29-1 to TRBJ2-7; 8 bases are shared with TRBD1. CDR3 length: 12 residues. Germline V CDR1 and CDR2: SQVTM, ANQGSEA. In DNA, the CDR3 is TGCAGTACACAGGGGGGCAACTACGAGCAGTACTTC. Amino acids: CSTQGGNYEQYF.

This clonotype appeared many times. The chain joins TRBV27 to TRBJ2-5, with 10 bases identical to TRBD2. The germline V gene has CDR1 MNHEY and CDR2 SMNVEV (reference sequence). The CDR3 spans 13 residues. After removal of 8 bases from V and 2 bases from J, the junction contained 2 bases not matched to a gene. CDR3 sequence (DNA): TGTGCCAGCGGGACTAGCGCTCAAGAGACCCAGTACTTC. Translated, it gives CASGTSAQETQYF.

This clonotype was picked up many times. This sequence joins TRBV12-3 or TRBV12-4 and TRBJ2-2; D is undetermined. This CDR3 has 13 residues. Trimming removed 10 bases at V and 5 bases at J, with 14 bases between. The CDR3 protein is CAINTLITGELFF. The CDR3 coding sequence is TGTGCCATCAACACCCTCATTACCGGGGAGCTGTTTTTT.

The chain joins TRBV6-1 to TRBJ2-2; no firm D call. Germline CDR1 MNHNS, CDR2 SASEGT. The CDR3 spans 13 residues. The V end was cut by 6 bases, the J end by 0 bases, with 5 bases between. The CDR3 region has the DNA TGTGCCAGCAGAAGACCGAACACCGGGGAGCTGTTTTTT. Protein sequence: CASRRPNTGELFF.

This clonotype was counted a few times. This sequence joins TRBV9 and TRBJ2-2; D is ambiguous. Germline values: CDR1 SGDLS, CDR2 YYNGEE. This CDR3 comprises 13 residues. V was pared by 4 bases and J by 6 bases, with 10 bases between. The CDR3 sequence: CASSTYNSGELFF. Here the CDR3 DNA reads TGTGCCAGCAGCACATATAATTCCGGGGAGCTGTTTTTT.

CDR3 nucleotide sequence: TGCAGTGCTCAGGGTGACAATGAGCAGTTCTTC. Encoded protein: CSAQGDNEQFF. The chain recombines TRBV20-1 with TRBJ2-1; the D gene is possibly TRBD1 (5 bases). V was pared by 5 bases and J by 5 bases, with 7 bases between. The CDR3 is 11 amino acids. In germline, CDR1 is DFQATT, CDR2 SNEGSKA (reference sequence).

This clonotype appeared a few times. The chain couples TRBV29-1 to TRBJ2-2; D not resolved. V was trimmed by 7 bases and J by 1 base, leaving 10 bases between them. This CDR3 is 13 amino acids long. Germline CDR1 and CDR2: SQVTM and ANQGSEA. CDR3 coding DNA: TGCAGCGGATCGGGCTTGAACACCGGGGAGCTGTTTTTT. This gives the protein CSGSGLNTGELFF.

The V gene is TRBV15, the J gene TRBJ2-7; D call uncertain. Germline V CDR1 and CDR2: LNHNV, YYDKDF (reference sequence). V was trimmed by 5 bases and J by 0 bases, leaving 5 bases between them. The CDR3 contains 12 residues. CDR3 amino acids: CATSRNSYEQYF. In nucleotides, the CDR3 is TGTGCCACCAGCCGCAACTCCTACGAGCAGTACTTC.

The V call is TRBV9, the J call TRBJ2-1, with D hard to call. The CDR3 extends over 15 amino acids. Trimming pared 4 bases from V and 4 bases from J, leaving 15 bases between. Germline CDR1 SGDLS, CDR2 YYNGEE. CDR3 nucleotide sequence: TGTGCCAGCAGCATAACACCGAATAGTTACAATGAGCAGTTCTTC. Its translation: CASSITPNSYNEQFF.

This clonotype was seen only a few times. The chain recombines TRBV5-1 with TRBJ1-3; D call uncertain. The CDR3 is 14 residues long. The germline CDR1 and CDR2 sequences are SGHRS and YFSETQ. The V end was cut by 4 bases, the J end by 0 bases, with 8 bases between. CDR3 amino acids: CASSPAVSGNTIYF. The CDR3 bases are TGCGCCAGCAGCCCGGCGGTCTCTGGAAACACCATATATTTT.

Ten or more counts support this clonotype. CDR3 loop: CASSYMGGQPQHF. For the CDR3, the DNA is TGTGCCAGCAGTTACATGGGCGGTCAGCCCCAGCATTTT. V and J are TRBV6-5 and TRBJ1-5, with D unresolved. Between the trimmed V and J ends, which lost 2 bases and 6 bases, there was a span of 8 bases. The CDR3 is 13 residues long. Germline V lookup: CDR1 MNHEY, CDR2 SVGAGI.

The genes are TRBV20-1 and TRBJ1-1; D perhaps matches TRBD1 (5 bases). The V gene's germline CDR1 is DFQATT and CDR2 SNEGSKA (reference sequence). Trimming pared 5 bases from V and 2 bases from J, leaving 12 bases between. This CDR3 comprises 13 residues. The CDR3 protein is CSAGGLTNTEAFF. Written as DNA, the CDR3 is TGCAGTGCTGGGGGACTAACTAACACTGAAGCTTTCTTT.

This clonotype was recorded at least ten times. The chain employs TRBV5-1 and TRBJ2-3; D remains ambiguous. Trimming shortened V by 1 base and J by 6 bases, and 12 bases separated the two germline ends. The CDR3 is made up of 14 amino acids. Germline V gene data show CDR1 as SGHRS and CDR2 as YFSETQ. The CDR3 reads CASSLSRSWDTQYF. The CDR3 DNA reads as TGCGCCAGCAGCTTGTCAAGGTCTTGGGATACGCAGTATTTT.

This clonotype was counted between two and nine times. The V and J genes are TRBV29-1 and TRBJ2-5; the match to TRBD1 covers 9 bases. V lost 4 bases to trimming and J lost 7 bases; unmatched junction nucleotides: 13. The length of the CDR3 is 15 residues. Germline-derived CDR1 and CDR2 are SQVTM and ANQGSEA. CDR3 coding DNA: TGCAGCGTTGTGGGCCTGGGACAGGGCGAAGTGACCCAGTACTTC. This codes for CSVVGLGQGEVTQYF.

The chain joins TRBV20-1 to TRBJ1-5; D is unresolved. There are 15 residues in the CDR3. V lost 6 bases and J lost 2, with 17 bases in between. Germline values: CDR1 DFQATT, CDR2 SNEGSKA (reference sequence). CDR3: CSASMTLGRNQPQHF. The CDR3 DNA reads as TGCAGTGCAAGCATGACCCTCGGGCGCAATCAGCCCCAGCATTTT.

In DNA, the CDR3 is TGTGCCAGCTGGGGGGCGCGGGACTATGGCTACACCTTC. Translation: CASWGARDYGYTF. The rearrangement uses TRBV6-1 and TRBJ1-2; maybe TRBD1 (6 bases). Deletions cut 8 bases from V and 3 bases from J, with 13 bases between. This CDR3 has 13 residues. CDR1 MNHNS and CDR2 SASEGT come from the germline V gene.

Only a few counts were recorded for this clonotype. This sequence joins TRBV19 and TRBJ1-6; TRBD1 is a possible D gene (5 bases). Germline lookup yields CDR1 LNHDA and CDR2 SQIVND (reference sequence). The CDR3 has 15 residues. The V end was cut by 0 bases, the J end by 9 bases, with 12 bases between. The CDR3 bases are TGTGCCAGTAGTATAGAGGGCCGGGGGAGTTCACCCCTCCACTTT. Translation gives CASSIEGRGSSPLHF.

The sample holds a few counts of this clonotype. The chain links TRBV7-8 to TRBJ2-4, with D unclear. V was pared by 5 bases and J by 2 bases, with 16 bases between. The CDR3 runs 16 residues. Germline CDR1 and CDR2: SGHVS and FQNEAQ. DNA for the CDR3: TGTGCCAGCAGCCCCTTGGTCGGGTTTACCAAAAACATTCAGTACTTC. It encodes CASSPLVGFTKNIQYF.

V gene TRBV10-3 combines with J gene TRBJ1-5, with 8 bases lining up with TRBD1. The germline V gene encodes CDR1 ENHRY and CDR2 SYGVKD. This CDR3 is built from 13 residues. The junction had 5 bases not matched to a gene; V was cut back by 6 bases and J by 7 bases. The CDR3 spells CAISGTGLQPQHF. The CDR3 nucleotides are TGTGCCATCAGCGGGACAGGTCTACAGCCCCAGCATTTT.

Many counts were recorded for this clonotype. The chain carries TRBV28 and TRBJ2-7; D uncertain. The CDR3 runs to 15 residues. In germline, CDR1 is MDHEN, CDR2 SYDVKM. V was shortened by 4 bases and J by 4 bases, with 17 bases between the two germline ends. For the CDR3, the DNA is TGTGCCAGCAGTTACTACAGTGAAGCGAATTACGAGCAGTACTTC. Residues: CASSYYSEANYEQYF.

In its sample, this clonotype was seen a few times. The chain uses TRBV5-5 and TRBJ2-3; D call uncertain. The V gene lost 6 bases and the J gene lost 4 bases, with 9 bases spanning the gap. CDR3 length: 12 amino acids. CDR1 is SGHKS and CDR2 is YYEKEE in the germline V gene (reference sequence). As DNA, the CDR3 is TGTGCCAGCAATTCTGACCCAGATACGCAGTATTTT. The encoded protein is CASNSDPDTQYF.

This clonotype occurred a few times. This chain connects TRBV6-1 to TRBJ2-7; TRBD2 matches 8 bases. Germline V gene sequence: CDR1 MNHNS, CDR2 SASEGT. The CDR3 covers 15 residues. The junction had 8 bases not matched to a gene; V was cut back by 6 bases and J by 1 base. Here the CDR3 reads CASSTTGGRSYEQYF. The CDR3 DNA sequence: TGTGCCAGCAGCACCACGGGGGGGAGGTCCTACGAGCAGTACTTC.

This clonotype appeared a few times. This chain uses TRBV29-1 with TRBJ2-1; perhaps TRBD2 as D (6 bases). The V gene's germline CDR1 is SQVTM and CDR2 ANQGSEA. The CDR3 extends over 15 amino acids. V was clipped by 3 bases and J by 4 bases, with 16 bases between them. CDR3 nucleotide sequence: TGCAGCGTTGAGGGACTTCCGGGACTGTACAATGAGCAGTTCTTC. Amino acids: CSVEGLPGLYNEQFF.

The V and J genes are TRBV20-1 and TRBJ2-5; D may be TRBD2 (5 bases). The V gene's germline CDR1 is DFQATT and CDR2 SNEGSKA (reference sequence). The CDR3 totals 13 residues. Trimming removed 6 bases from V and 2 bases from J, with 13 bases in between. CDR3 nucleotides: TGCAGTGCGGCCCGGACTGCGCAAGAGACCCAGTACTTC. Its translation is CSAARTAQETQYF.

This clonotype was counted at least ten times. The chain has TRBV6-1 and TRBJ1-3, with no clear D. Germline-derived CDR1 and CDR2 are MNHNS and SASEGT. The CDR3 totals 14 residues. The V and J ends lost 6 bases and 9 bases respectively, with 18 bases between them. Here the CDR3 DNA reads TGTGCCAGCAGAGGCGGAGTAGTCCAGGTCACCATATATTTT. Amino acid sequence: CASRGGVVQVTIYF.

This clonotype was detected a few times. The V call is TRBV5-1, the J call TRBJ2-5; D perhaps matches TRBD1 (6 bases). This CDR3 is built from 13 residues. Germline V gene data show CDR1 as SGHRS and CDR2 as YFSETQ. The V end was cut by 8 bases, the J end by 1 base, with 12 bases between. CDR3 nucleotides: TGCGCCAGTCGTGTACAGGGCCAAGAGACCCAGTACTTC. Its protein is CASRVQGQETQYF.

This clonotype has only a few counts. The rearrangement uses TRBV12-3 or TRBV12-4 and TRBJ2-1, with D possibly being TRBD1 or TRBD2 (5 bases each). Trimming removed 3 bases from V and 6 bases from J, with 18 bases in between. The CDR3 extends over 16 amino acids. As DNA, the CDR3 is TGTGCCAGCAGTTTCATGGGGCTAGCCCTACTCAATGAGCAGTTCTTC. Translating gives CASSFMGLALLNEQFF.